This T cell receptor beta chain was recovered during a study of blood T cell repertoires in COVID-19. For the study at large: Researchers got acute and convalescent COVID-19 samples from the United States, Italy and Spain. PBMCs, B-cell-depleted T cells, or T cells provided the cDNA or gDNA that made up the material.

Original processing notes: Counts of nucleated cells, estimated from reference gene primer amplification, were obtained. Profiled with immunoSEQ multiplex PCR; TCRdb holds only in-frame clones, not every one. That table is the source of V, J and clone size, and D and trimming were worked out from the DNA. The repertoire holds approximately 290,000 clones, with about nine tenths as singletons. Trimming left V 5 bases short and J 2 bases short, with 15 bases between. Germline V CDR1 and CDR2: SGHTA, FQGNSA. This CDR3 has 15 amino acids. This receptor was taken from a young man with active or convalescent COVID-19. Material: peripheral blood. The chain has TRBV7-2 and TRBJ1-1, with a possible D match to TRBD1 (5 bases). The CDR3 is CASSPPGLKNTEAFF. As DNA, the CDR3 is TGTGCCAGCAGCCCTCCGGGACTAAAAAACACTGAAGCTTTCTTT.